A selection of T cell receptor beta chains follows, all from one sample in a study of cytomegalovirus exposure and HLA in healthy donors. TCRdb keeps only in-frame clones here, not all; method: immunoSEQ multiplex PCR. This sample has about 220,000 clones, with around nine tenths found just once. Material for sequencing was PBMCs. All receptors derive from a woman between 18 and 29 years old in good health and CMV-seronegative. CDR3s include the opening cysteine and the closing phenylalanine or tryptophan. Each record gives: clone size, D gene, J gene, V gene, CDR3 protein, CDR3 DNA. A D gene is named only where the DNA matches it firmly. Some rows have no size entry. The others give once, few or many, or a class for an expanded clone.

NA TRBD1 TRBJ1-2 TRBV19 CASSDRDYGYTF TGTGCCAGCAGTGACAGGGACTATGGCTACACCTTC
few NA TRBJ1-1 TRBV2 CASPRTRTKIEAFF TGTGCCAGCCCTAGGACAAGGACGAAGATCGAAGCTTTCTTT
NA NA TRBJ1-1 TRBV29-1 CSVDPQNTEAFF TGCAGCGTTGACCCCCAGAACACTGAAGCTTTCTTT
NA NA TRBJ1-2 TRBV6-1 CASRLESAYGYTF TGTGCCAGCAGGTTGGAGTCCGCATATGGCTACACCTTC
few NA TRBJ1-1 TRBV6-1 CALSRKAFF TGTGCCCTTAGTAGAAAAGCTTTCTTT
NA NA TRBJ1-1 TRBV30 CAWNAAGIRAEAFF TGTGCCTGGAACGCCGCAGGGATAAGGGCTGAAGCTTTCTTT
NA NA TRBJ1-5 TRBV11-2 CASSLGQFLNQPQHF TGTGCCAGCAGCTTAGGACAGTTTTTAAATCAGCCCCAGCATTTT
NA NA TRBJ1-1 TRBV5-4 CASSLAGQKYTEAFF TGTGCCAGCAGCTTGGCCGGACAGAAGTACACTGAAGCTTTCTTT
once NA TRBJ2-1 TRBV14 CASSQVMSWAYSYNEQFF TGTGCCAGCAGCCAAGTAATGTCCTGGGCATACTCCTACAATGAGCAGTTCTTC
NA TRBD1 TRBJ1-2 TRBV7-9 CASSPRPPGQGNYGYTF TGTGCCAGCAGCCCTCGACCACCAGGACAGGGCAATTATGGCTACACCTTC
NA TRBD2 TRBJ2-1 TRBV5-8 CASSAGLAGVPYNEQFF TGTGCCAGCAGCGCCGGACTAGCGGGAGTGCCGTACAATGAGCAGTTCTTC
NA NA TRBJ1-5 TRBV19 CASKFEGGQPQHF TGTGCCAGTAAGTTTGAGGGCGGTCAGCCCCAGCATTTT
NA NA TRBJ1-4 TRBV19 CASMSQLSGEKLFF TGTGCCAGTATGAGCCAGCTAAGCGGCGAAAAACTGTTTTTT
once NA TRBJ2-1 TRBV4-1 CASSQYSSGSYYNEQFF TGCGCCAGCAGCCAATATTCCAGTGGGAGCTACTACAATGAGCAGTTCTTC
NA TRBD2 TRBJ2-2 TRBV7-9 CASTVYRGLGRFAGELFF TGTGCCAGCACCGTCTATCGAGGACTAGGACGGTTTGCCGGGGAGCTGTTTTTT
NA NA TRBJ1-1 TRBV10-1 CASSLGTGEAFF TGCGCCAGCAGTCTGGGGACTGGGGAAGCTTTCTTT
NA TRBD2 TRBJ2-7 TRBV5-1 CASSLGTSGYISYEQYF TGCGCCAGCAGCTTGGGCACTAGCGGGTATATCTCCTACGAGCAGTACTTC
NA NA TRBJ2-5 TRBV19 CASSPPGKETQYF TGTGCCAGTAGTCCGCCAGGAAAAGAGACCCAGTACTTC
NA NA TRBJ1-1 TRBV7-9 CASSYPPGFEAFF TGTGCCAGCAGCTACCCTCCGGGGTTTGAAGCTTTCTTT
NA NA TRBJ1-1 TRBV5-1 CASLGVIGTEAFF TGCGCCAGCTTAGGGGTAATCGGGACTGAAGCTTTCTTT
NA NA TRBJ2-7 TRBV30 CAYLLGSYEQYF TGTGCCTACTTACTAGGTTCTTACGAGCAGTACTTC
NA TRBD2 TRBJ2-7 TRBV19 CASSTPAGAGYEQYF TGTGCCAGTAGTACCCCAGCGGGAGCTGGATACGAGCAGTACTTC
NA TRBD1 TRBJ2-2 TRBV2 CAGSRTGNTGELFF TGTGCCGGTAGTAGGACAGGGAACACCGGGGAGCTGTTTTTT
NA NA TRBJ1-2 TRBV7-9 CASSPSGVNVYGYTF TGTGCCAGCAGCCCTTCGGGAGTCAACGTCTATGGCTACACCTTC
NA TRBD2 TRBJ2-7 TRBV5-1 CASSLASGDYEQYF TGCGCCAGCAGCTTGGCTAGCGGAGACTACGAGCAGTACTTC
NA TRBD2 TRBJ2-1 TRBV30 CAWSVKFGAGGYYNEQFF TGTGCCTGGAGTGTAAAGTTCGGAGCGGGAGGATACTACAATGAGCAGTTCTTC
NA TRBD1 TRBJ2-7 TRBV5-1 CASRVTGTEPYEQYF TGCGCCAGCAGAGTTACCGGGACAGAGCCTTACGAGCAGTACTTC
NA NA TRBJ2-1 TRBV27 CASSLRWLSYNEQFF TGTGCCAGCAGCCTGAGATGGTTGTCCTACAATGAGCAGTTCTTC
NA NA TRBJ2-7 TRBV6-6 CASSYPAGESYEQYF TGTGCCAGCAGTTATCCGGCAGGGGAATCCTACGAGCAGTACTTC
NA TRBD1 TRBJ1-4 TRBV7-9 CASSFPGQGGGKLFF TGTGCCAGCAGCTTCCCCGGACAGGGTGGTGGAAAACTGTTTTTT
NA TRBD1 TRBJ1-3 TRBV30 CAWSPLTGGTLNTIYF TGTGCCTGGAGTCCACTGACAGGGGGGACACTAAACACCATATATTTT
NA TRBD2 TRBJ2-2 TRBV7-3 CASSRLGLAGGAGELFF TGTGCCAGCAGCCGTTTGGGACTAGCGGGAGGGGCCGGGGAGCTGTTTTTT
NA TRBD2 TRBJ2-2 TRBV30 CAWSKGLAGVETGELFF TGTGCCTGGAGTAAGGGACTAGCTGGGGTGGAGACCGGGGAGCTGTTTTTT
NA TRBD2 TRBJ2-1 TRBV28 CASIPGGLEVKGEQFF TGTGCCAGCATCCCCGGGGGACTAGAGGTGAAGGGTGAGCAGTTCTTC
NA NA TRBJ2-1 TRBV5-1 CASSPGVGYNEQFF TGCGCCAGCAGCCCAGGCGTGGGTTACAATGAGCAGTTCTTC
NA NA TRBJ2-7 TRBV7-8 CASSFFQGPSYEQYF TGTGCCAGCAGCTTCTTTCAGGGGCCCTCCTACGAGCAGTACTTC
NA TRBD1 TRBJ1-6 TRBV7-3 CASSLGQGASSPLHF TGTGCCAGCAGCTTAGGGCAGGGGGCGAGTTCACCCCTCCACTTT
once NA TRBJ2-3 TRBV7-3 CASSLARGADTQYF TGTGCCAGCAGCTTAGCCAGGGGGGCAGATACGCAGTATTTT
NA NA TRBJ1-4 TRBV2 CASSEGLGRTNEKLFF TGTGCCAGCAGTGAAGGTCTTGGGAGAACTAATGAAAAACTGTTTTTT
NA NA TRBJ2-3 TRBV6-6 CASKTEHSSSEYF TGTGCCAGCAAAACAGAGCACAGTTCTTCCGAGTATTTT
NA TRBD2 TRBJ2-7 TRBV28 CASSFAGLAGVSGYEQYF TGTGCCAGCAGTTTCGCTGGACTAGCGGGAGTAAGTGGTTACGAGCAGTACTTC
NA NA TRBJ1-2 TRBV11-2 CASTAAPQNPFNYGYTF TGTGCCAGCACCGCCGCCCCACAGAACCCCTTTAACTATGGCTACACCTTC
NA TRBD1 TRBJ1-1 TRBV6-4 CASSGSGGFTEAFF TGTGCCAGCAGTGGGTCAGGGGGCTTCACTGAAGCTTTCTTT
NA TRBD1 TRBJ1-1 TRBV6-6 CASSQKGTVSEAFF TGTGCCAGCAGTCAGAAGGGGACAGTTTCTGAAGCTTTCTTT
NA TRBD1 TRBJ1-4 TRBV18 CASTVQGTNEKLFF TGTGCCAGCACGGTACAGGGGACTAATGAAAAACTGTTTTTT
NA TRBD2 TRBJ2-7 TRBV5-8 CASSSIAGAVTQYF TGTGCCAGCAGCTCAATAGCGGGAGCCGTCACGCAGTACTTC
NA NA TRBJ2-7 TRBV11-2 CASSLDRDRVYEQYF TGTGCCAGCAGCTTAGACCGGGATCGAGTTTACGAGCAGTACTTC
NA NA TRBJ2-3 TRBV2 CASTEVLGGITDTQYF TGTGCCAGCACCGAGGTACTAGGAGGAATCACAGATACGCAGTATTTT
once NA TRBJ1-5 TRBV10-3 CAISESRIDLGPNQPQHF TGTGCCATCAGTGAGTCTAGGATAGACCTAGGCCCCAATCAGCCCCAGCATTTT
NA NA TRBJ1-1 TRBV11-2 CASSLDRVNTEAFF TGTGCCAGCAGCTTAGATCGAGTGAACACTGAAGCTTTCTTT
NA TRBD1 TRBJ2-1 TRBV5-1 CASSPGDRVGYNEQFF TGCGCCAGCAGCCCGGGGGACAGGGTGGGCTACAATGAGCAGTTCTTC
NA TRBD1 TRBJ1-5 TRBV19 CASSAFQGARQPQHF TGTGCCAGTAGTGCCTTTCAGGGGGCGCGACAGCCCCAGCATTTT
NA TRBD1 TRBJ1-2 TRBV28 CASSPQQGVNYGYTF TGTGCCAGCAGTCCCCAACAGGGGGTTAACTATGGCTACACCTTC
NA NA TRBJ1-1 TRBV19 CASSIASGAEAFF TGTGCCAGTAGCATTGCATCGGGAGCTGAAGCTTTCTTT
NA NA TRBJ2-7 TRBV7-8 CASSLGQYYEQYF TGTGCCAGCAGCTTAGGGCAGTACTACGAGCAGTACTTC
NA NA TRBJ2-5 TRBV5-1 CASSLDVGVGETQYF TGCGCCAGCAGCTTGGATGTGGGAGTAGGGGAGACCCAGTACTTC
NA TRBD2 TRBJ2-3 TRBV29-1 CSVELAGAARGDTQYF TGCAGCGTTGAGCTAGCGGGGGCCGCCAGGGGAGATACGCAGTATTTT
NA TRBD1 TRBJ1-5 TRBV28 CASSLAGQLNQPQHF TGTGCCAGCAGTCTCGCGGGACAGCTCAATCAGCCCCAGCATTTT
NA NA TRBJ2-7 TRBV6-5 CASSDSGSYEQYF TGTGCCAGCAGCGACAGCGGGTCCTACGAGCAGTACTTC